Sequencing of this T cell receptor beta chain was carried out in a study of T cells in Graves' hyperthyroidism and ophthalmopathy. Study information: At the time of initial diagnosis and before any treatment, peripheral blood was collected.

It was RNA transcripts that yielded the amplified TCR beta CDR3 regions. With the HTBI primer set, the TCR CDR3 went through a first round of RT-PCR. Each CDR3 protein is one row after TCRdb ran MiXCR on the multiplex PCR reads. The sample lists about 400,000 distinct CDR3 sequences; roughly an eighth were seen once. This CDR3 spans 15 amino acids. V lost 5 bases and J lost 7; bases outside the gene matches: 9. Germline CDR1 and CDR2: DFQATT and SNEGSKA (reference sequence). This sequence was found in a woman between 18 and 29 years old with Graves' hyperthyroidism. Source material: blood. The genes are TRBV20-1 and TRBJ2-1, with 12 nucleotides matching TRBD2. The CDR3 nucleotides are TGCAGTGCTCCCCGGACTAGCGGGACCCCAAATGAGCAGTTCTTC. Protein sequence: CSAPRTSGTPNEQFF.